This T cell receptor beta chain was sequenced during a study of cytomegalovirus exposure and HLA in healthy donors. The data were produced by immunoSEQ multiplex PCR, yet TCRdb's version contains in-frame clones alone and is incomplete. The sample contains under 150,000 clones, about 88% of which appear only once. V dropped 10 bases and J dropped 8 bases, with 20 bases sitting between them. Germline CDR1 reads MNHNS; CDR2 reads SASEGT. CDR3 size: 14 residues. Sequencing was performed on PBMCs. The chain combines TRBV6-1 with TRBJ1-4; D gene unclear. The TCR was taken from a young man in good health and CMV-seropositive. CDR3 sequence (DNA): TGTGCCACCTGCTTACACCCAACCGCCGAAAAACTGTTTTTT. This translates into CATCLHPTAEKLFF.